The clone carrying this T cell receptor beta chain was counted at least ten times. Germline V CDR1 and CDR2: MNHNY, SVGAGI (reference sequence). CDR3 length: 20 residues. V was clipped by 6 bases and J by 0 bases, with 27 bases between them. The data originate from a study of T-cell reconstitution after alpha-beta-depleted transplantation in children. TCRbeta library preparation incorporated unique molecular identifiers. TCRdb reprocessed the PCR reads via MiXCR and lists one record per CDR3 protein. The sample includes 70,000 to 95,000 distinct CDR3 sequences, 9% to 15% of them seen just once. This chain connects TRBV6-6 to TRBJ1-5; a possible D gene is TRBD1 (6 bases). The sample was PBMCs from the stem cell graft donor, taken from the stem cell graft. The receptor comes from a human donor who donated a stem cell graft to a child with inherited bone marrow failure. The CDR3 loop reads CASRIAQGLGTAYSNQPQHF. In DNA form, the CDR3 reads TGTGCCAGCAGAATTGCACAGGGCCTTGGGACGGCTTATAGCAATCAGCCCCAGCATTTT.